These 23 T cell receptor beta chains originate from one sample sequenced in a study of cytomegalovirus exposure and HLA in healthy donors. 60 Vbeta and 13 Jbeta primers were used in PCR. This table comes from immunoSEQ multiplex PCR, and its TCRdb copy is limited to in-frame clones, with some not included. The table records some 200,000 clones, 80% of them present only once. Sequenced: PBMCs. The receptors originated from a boy under 18 in good health and CMV-seronegative.

This clone was recorded once. The V gene is TRBV9, the J gene TRBJ2-1; 10 bases fit TRBD1. Germline loops: CDR1 SGDLS, CDR2 YYNGEE. The CDR3 covers 15 residues. V dropped 0 bases and J dropped 8; count of bases not matched to a gene: 5. The DNA of the CDR3 is TGTGCCAGCAGCGTAGGGGGACAGGGGATCCATGAGCAGTTCTTC. It encodes CASSVGGQGIHEQFF. Drawing the rest from reference TRBV9 and TRBJ2-1, the complete variable domain is DSGVTQTPKHLITATGQRVTLRCSPRSGDLSVYWYQQSLDQGLQFLIQYYNGEERAKGNILERFSAQQFPDLHSELNLSSLELGDSALYFCASSVGGQGIHEQFFGPGTRLTVL.

This chain connects TRBV5-1 to TRBJ1-1; no clear D. Germline lookup yields CDR1 SGHRS and CDR2 YFSETQ. V dropped 4 bases and J dropped 4 bases, with 14 bases sitting between them. The CDR3 is 14 amino acids. CDR3 residues: CASSPTPGSTEAFF. CDR3 DNA: TGCGCCAGCAGCCCGACCCCGGGTTCCACTGAAGCTTTCTTT.

The rearrangement uses TRBV5-1 and TRBJ2-3; D is perhaps TRBD2 (5 bases). This CDR3 has 14 amino acids. Trimming took 0 bases from V and 0 from J, leaving 5 bases between them. Germline V gene sequence: CDR1 SGHRS, CDR2 YFSETQ. CDR3 in amino acids: CASSLGTSTDTQYF. The CDR3 nucleotides read TGCGCCAGCAGCTTGGGGACTAGCACAGATACGCAGTATTTT.

In DNA form, the CDR3 reads TGTGCCATCTCTTGGGACGAAATCCAGGGGCCGAACACCGGGGAGCTGTTTTTT. This sequence encodes CAISWDEIQGPNTGELFF. The chain employs TRBV10-3 and TRBJ2-2, with TRBD1 as a possible D gene (6 bases). V shed 8 bases and J shed 0 bases, with 22 bases lying between them. CDR1 and CDR2 from the germline V gene are ENHRY and SYGVKD. This CDR3 has 18 residues.

The chain joins TRBV14 to TRBJ1-5; 7 nucleotides align to TRBD1. Germline values: CDR1 SGHDN, CDR2 FVKESK. The length of the CDR3 is 14 residues. The V and J ends lost 6 bases and 5 bases, in that order; junction bases with no gene match: 7. The CDR3 reads CASRTGTEDQPQHF. CDR3 nucleotide sequence: TGTGCCAGCAGAACCGGGACAGAAGATCAGCCCCAGCATTTT.

This chain links TRBV7-2 with TRBJ2-3; a possible D gene is TRBD2 (6 bases). The CDR3 is made up of 16 amino acids. In germline, CDR1 is SGHTA, CDR2 FQGNSA. V gave up 4 bases and J gave up 0 bases, with 14 bases separating them. The CDR3 DNA follows: TGTGCCAGCAGCTCGGGGGACTCTCTAAGCACAGATACGCAGTATTTT. Protein: CASSSGDSLSTDTQYF.

J is TRBJ2-3 and V is TRBV7-9; 8 bases fit TRBD1. The CDR3 contains 13 residues. With 5 bases clipped from V and 11 bases from J, the junction kept 9 bases outside the gene matches. Germline CDR1 is SEHNR and CDR2 is FQNEAQ (reference sequence). This CDR3 is CASSEQGESGQYF. DNA for the CDR3: TGTGCCAGCAGCGAACAGGGGGAGAGTGGGCAGTATTTT.

The genes are TRBV10-3 and TRBJ1-2; 7 bases line up with TRBD1. CDR1 is ENHRY and CDR2 is SYGVKD in the germline V gene. The junction had 7 bases not matched to a gene; V was cut back by 0 bases and J by 6 bases. The CDR3 loop spans 15 amino acids. Here the CDR3 reads CAISESFVTGNGYTF. For the CDR3, the DNA is TGTGCCATCAGTGAGTCGTTTGTGACAGGGAATGGCTACACCTTC.

This chain links TRBV19 with TRBJ1-1; 7 bases are shared with TRBD1. V lost 0 bases and J lost 11; bases outside the gene matches: 6. The CDR3 runs to 13 residues. CDR1 LNHDA and CDR2 SQIVND come from the germline V gene (reference sequence). Here the CDR3 DNA reads TGTGCCAGTAGTATAGATCTACAGGGGTGGGCTTTCTTT. Encoded protein: CASSIDLQGWAFF. Together with reference TRBV19 and TRBJ1-1, the CDR3 gives the full variable domain: DGGITQSPKYLFRKEGQNVTLSCEQNLNHDAMYWYRQDPGQGLRLIYYSQIVNDFQKGDIAEGYSVSREKKESFPLTVTSAQKNPTAFYLCASSIDLQGWAFFGQGTRLTVV.

The chain uses TRBV5-8 and TRBJ2-2; 7 nucleotides agree with TRBD1. V lost 5 bases to trimming and J lost 5 bases; unmatched junction nucleotides: 12. Germline CDR1 reads SGHTS; CDR2 reads YDEGEE. The CDR3 consists of 16 residues. CDR3 coding DNA: TGTGCCAGCAGACACAGAAGACAGGGAAAGACCGGGGAGCTGTTTTTT. Translated, it gives CASRHRRQGKTGELFF.

This chain connects TRBV12-5 to TRBJ2-5, with TRBD2 matching 9 bases. The CDR3 is 18 amino acids. Per germline, CDR1 LGHNT and CDR2 FRNRAP. V lost 1 base to trimming and J lost 5 bases; unmatched junction nucleotides: 14. The CDR3 spells CASGLAQPMAGGPETQYF. Here the CDR3 DNA reads TGTGCTAGTGGTTTGGCCCAGCCGATGGCGGGGGGGCCGGAGACCCAGTACTTC.

V and J are TRBV6-1 and TRBJ1-1; D is uncertain. The CDR3 consists of 14 residues. Deletions cut 5 bases from V and 3 bases from J, with 13 bases between. Germline CDR1 and CDR2: MNHNS and SASEGT. The CDR3 DNA reads TGTGCCAGCAGTTCAGGAAGGTTCTACACTGAAGCTTTCTTT. Its translation: CASSSGRFYTEAFF.

The chain carries TRBV7-2 and TRBJ1-1, with TRBD1 matching over 8 bases. V was pared by 0 bases and J by 7 bases, with 1 base of the junction left unmatched. Looked up from germline, CDR1 is SGHTA and CDR2 is FQGNSA. This CDR3 is 13 amino acids long. CDR3 sequence: CASSLAGTGEAFF. The CDR3 DNA is TGTGCCAGCAGCTTAGCGGGGACAGGTGAAGCTTTCTTT.

This rearrangement joins TRBV29-1 to TRBJ1-1, with a tentative D call TRBD1 (5 bases). V gave up 6 bases and J gave up 6 bases, with 17 bases separating them. CDR1 and CDR2 (germline): SQVTM, ANQGSEA. This CDR3 contains 13 residues. CDR3 sequence: CSVGGLGPPEAFF. In DNA form, the CDR3 reads TGCAGCGTCGGAGGGTTGGGGCCCCCTGAAGCTTTCTTT.

Worth noting for this clone: At one boundary the junction diverges from the germline segment, which might be a read error. The chain links TRBV7-9 to TRBJ1-2; D gene unclear. This CDR3 spans 12 amino acids. The germline V gene has CDR1 SEHNR and CDR2 FQNEAQ (reference sequence). For the CDR3, the DNA is TGTTCCAGCAGCCCCGATTCCGGTGGCTACACCTTC. Translating gives CSSSPDSGGYTF.

The V call is TRBV6-5, the J call TRBJ1-1; D is perhaps TRBD1 (6 bases). The CDR3 is 15 amino acids. V was pared by 0 bases and J by 4 bases, with 12 bases between. Germline CDR1 MNHEY, CDR2 SVGAGI. The CDR3 region has the DNA TGTGCCAGCAGTTACTCGCCGGGAGGGGGCACTGAAGCTTTCTTT. Residues: CASSYSPGGGTEAFF.

This clone was counted a few times. V gene TRBV7-9 combines with J gene TRBJ2-2; possible D gene TRBD2, 6 bases. Deletions cut 4 bases from V and 2 bases from J, with 23 bases between. CDR3 length equals 19 residues. In germline, CDR1 is SEHNR, CDR2 FQNEAQ (reference sequence). CDR3 sequence: CASSSGTESVGPNTGELFF. The CDR3 region has the DNA TGTGCCAGCAGCTCCGGGACTGAAAGCGTTGGGCCTAACACCGGGGAGCTGTTTTTT.

V is TRBV30 and J is TRBJ2-5; 9 nucleotides align to TRBD2. V lost 8 bases and J lost 5; bases outside the gene matches: 15. Germline V CDR1 and CDR2: GTSNPN, SVGIG (reference sequence). This CDR3 spans 15 amino acids. CDR3 in amino acids: CAGIRRGLAVETQYF. CDR3 in DNA: TGTGCCGGGATTCGTAGGGGACTAGCCGTCGAGACCCAGTACTTC.

The chain joins TRBV18 to TRBJ1-3, with a weak D call TRBD1 (5 bases). CDR1 KGHSH and CDR2 LQKENI come from the germline V gene. The CDR3 contains 15 residues. V was trimmed by 1 base and J by 6 bases, leaving 13 bases between them. As DNA, the CDR3 is TGTGCCAGCTCACCACAGCGGGGGGGTGAAAACACCATATATTTT. Its protein product is CASSPQRGGENTIYF.

The chain is built from TRBV30 and TRBJ2-1; 9 nucleotides match TRBD2. Germline loops: CDR1 GTSNPN, CDR2 SVGIG (reference sequence). CDR3 length: 13 residues. Trimming took 2 bases from V and 13 from J; bases not matched to a gene: 9. This chain's CDR3 is CAWSPPLREGQFF. The CDR3 DNA follows: TGTGCCTGGAGTCCCCCGTTGCGGGAGGGCCAGTTCTTC.

This chain uses TRBV11-2 with TRBJ1-3; 7 nucleotides align to TRBD1. Germline values: CDR1 SGHAT, CDR2 FQNNGV. The CDR3 has 15 amino acids. Germline trimming cut 6 bases from V and 0 bases from J; bases unmatched to any gene: 5. In DNA, the CDR3 is TGTGCCAGCAGTTTGGGACAGAGCTCTGGAAACACCATATATTTT. This codes for CASSLGQSSGNTIYF.

The rearrangement links TRBV19 to TRBJ1-2, with a possible D match to TRBD1 (5 bases). Germline V CDR1 and CDR2: LNHDA, SQIVND (reference sequence). V shed 4 bases and J shed 1 base, with 19 bases lying between them. The CDR3 is 17 amino acids. The CDR3 region is CASSTPRREGDNYGYTF. The CDR3 DNA sequence: TGTGCCAGTAGTACCCCCCGCAGGGAAGGGGATAACTATGGCTACACCTTC.

The J gene is TRBJ2-7, the V gene TRBV9, with 7 bases that match TRBD2. In germline, CDR1 is SGDLS, CDR2 YYNGEE. Unmatched junction bases numbered 14, after V lost 4 bases and J lost 1 base. There are 17 residues in the CDR3. CDR3: CASSPAGWQGGSYEQYF. The DNA for the CDR3 is TGTGCCAGCAGCCCAGCGGGGTGGCAGGGAGGTTCCTACGAGCAGTACTTC.